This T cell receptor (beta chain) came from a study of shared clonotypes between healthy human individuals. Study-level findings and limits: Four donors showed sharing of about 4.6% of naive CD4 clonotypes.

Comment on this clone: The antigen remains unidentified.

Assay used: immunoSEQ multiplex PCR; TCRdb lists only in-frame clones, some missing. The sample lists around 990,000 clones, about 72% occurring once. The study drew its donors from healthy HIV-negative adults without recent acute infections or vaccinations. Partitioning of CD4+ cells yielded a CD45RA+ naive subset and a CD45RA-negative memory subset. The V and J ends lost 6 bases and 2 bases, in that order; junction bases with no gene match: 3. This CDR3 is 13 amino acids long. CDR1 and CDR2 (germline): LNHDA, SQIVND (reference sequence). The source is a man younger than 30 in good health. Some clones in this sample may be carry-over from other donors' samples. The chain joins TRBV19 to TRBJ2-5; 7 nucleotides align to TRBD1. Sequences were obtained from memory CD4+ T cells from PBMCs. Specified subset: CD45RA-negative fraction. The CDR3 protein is CASRDRQQETQYF. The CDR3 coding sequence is TGTGCCAGTAGGGACAGGCAACAAGAGACCCAGTACTTC.